The 2 T cell receptor beta chains given below trace back to one sample, sequenced in a study of blood T cell repertoires in COVID-19. This table comes from immunoSEQ multiplex PCR, and its TCRdb copy is limited to in-frame clones, with some not included. The table records over 200,000 clones, approximately 84% of them present only once. Input material: PBMCs or T cells enriched from blood (not recorded which). These receptors came from a man aged 60 to 75 who had recovered from COVID-19.

This chain uses TRBV19 with TRBJ1-4, with 7 bases matching TRBD1. This CDR3 is 14 amino acids long. CDR1 LNHDA and CDR2 SQIVND come from the germline V gene (reference sequence). V was pared by 5 bases and J by 8 bases, with 8 bases of the junction left unmatched. In DNA form, the CDR3 reads TGTGCCAGTAGTGCCACAGGGGTTGGGGAAAAACTGTTTTTT. The encoded protein is CASSATGVGEKLFF.

The chain uses TRBV19 and TRBJ1-6, with 7 bases aligning to TRBD1. This CDR3 comprises 13 residues. V was clipped by 10 bases and J by 6 bases; unmatched bases: 6. Germline V lookup: CDR1 LNHDA, CDR2 SQIVND (reference sequence). CDR3 coding DNA: TGTGCCACTAAGGGGGCTGCTAATTCACCCCTCCACTTT. Translation: CATKGAANSPLHF.